The clone carrying this T cell receptor (beta chain) appeared a single time. What it binds is not known. The sample originates from a study of CD8+CD57+ T cells in acquired aplastic anemia. As for the study in general: Sorting CD4+ and CD8+ cells gave DNA averaging approximately 3 ug.

TCR beta VDJ and CDR3 profiling used genomic DNA as template. In TCRdb, the reads were re-called with MiXCR into one record per CDR3 protein. The sample has approximately 200,000 distinct CDR3 sequences, roughly 56% seen once. Notes on the study in general: Patients and controls had in common twenty-nine CD8+ CDR3 sequences.

The CDR3 spans 18 residues. Germline-derived CDR1 and CDR2 are ENHRY and SYGVKD. Trimming removed 10 bases from V and 2 bases from J; junction bases left unmatched: 21. This TCR was recovered from a human donor in good health, serving as a control. The specimen sequenced was sorted CD4+, CD8+, or CD8+CD57+ T cells (not recorded which) from PBMCs. The genes are TRBV10-3 and TRBJ1-2, with 8 bases fitting TRBD1. The CDR3 DNA reads TGTGCCAGCAGCCAAGGGCGGGGCAGGGACAGGAGAAACTATGGCTACACCTTC. Its translation is CASSQGRGRDRRNYGYTF.